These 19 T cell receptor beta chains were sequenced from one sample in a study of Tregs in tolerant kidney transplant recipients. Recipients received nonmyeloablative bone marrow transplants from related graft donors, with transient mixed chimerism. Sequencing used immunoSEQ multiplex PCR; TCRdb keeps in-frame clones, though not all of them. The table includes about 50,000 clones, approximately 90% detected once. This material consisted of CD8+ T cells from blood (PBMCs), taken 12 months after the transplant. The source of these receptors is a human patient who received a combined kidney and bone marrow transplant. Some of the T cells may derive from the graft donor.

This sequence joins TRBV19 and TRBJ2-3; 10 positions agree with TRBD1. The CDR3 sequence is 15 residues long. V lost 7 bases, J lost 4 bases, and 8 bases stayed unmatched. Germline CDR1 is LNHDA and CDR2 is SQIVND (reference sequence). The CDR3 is CASTPGQGSADTQYF. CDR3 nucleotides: TGTGCCAGTACCCCGGGACAGGGGAGCGCAGATACGCAGTATTTT.

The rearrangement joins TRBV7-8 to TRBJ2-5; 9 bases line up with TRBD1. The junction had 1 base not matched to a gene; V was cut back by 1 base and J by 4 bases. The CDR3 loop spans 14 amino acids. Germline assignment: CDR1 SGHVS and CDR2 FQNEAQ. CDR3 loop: CASSLGGQGETQYF. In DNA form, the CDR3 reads TGTGCCAGCAGCTTAGGGGGACAGGGAGAGACCCAGTACTTC.

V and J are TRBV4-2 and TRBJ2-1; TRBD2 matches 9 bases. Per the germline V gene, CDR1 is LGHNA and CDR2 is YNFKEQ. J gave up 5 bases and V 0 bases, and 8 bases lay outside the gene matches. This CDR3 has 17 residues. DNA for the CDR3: TGTGCCAGCAGCCAAGACCCCCCTAGCGGGGAGAACAATGAGCAGTTCTTC. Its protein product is CASSQDPPSGENNEQFF.

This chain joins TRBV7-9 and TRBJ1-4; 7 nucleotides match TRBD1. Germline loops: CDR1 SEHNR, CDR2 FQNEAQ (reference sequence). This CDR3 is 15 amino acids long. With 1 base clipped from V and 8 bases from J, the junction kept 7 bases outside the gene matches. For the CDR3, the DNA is TGTGCCAGCAGCTTAGTCACAGGGGTTGGGGAAAAACTGTTTTTT. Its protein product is CASSLVTGVGEKLFF.

The CDR3 loop reads CAWSVRGEQYF. The CDR3 nucleotides read TGTGCCTGGAGTGTACGGGGAGAGCAGTACTTC. V gene TRBV30 combines with J gene TRBJ2-7; TRBD2 might be the D (5 bases). V gave up 0 bases and J gave up 7 bases, with 7 bases separating them. This CDR3 comprises 11 residues. From germline, CDR1 is GTSNPN and CDR2 SVGIG (reference sequence).

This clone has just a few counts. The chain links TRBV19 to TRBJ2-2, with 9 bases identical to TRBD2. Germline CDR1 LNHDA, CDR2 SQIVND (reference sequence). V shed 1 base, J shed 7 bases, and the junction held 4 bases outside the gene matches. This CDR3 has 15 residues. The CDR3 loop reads CASSIAQRGVGELFF. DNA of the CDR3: TGTGCCAGTAGTATAGCCCAGCGGGGGGTCGGGGAGCTGTTTTTT.

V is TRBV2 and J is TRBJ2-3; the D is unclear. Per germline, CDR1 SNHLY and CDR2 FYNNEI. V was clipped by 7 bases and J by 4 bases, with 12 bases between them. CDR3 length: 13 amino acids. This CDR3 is CASIGGAPDTQYF. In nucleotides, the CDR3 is TGTGCCAGCATAGGTGGAGCGCCAGATACGCAGTATTTT.

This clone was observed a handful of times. This chain's CDR3 is CASSVARGPTYEQYF. The CDR3, as DNA: TGTGCCAGCAGCGTAGCTAGGGGGCCTACCTACGAGCAGTACTTC. J is TRBJ2-7 and V is TRBV9, with 7 bases fitting TRBD1. CDR3 length: 15 amino acids. CDR1 and CDR2 (germline): SGDLS, YYNGEE. After removal of 0 bases from V and 2 bases from J, the junction contained 5 bases not matched to a gene.

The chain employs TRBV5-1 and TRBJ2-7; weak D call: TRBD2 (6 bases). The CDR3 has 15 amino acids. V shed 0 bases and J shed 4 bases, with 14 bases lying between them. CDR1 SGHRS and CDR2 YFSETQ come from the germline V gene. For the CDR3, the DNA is TGCGCCAGCAGCTTGGATAGCGGATCTTTTTACGAGCAGTACTTC. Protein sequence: CASSLDSGSFYEQYF.

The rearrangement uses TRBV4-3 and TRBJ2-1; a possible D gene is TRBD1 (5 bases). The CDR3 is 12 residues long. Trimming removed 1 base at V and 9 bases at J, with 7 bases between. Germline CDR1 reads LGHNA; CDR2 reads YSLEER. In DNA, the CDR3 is TGCGCCAGCAGCCAAGCAAGGGGTGAGCAGTTCTTC. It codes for CASSQARGEQFF.

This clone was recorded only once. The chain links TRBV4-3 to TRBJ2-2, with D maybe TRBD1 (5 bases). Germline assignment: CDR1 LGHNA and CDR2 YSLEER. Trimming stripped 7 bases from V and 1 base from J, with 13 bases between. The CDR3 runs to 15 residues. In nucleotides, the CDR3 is TGCGCCAGCACCTTTGGGGCAGGGAACACCGGGGAGCTGTTTTTT. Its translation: CASTFGAGNTGELFF.

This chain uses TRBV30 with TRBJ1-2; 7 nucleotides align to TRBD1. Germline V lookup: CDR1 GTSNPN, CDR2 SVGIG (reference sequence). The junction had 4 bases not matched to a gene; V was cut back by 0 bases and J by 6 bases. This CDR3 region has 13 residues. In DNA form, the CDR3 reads TGTGCCTGGAGTGTAACTCAGGGGGATGGCTACACCTTC. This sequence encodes CAWSVTQGDGYTF.

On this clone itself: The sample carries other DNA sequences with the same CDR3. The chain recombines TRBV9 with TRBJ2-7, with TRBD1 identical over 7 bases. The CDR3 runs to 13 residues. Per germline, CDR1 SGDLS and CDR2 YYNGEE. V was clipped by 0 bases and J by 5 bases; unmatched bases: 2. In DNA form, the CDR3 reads TGTGCCAGCAGCGTAGGACAGGGACACGAGCAGTACTTC. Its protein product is CASSVGQGHEQYF.

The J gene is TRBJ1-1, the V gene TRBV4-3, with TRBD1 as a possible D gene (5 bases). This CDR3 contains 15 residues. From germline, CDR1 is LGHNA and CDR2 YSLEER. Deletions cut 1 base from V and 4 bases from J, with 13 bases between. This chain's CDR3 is CASSQGSGVPTEAFF. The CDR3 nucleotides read TGCGCCAGCAGCCAAGGATCGGGGGTTCCCACTGAAGCTTTCTTT.

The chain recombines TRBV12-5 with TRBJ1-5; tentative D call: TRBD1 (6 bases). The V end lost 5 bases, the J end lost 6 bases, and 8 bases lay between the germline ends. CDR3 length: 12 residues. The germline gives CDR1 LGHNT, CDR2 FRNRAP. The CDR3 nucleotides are TGTGCTAGTGGTACAGGGACTCAGCCCCAGCATTTT. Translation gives CASGTGTQPQHF.

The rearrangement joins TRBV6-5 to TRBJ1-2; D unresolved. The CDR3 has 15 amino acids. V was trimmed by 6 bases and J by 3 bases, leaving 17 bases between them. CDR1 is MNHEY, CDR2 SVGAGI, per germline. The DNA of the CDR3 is TGTGCCAGCAGAAACTATTATGAAGGAGACTATGGCTACACCTTC. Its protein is CASRNYYEGDYGYTF.

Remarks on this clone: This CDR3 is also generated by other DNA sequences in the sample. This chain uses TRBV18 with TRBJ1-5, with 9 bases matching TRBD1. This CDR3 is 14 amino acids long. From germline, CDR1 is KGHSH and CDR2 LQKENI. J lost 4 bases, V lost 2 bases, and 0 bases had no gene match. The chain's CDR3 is CASSPGQGNQPQHF. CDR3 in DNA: TGTGCCAGCTCACCAGGACAGGGGAATCAGCCCCAGCATTTT. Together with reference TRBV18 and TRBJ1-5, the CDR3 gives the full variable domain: NAGVMQNPRHLVRRRGQEARLRCSPMKGHSHVYWYRQLPEEGLKFMVYLQKENIIDESGMPKERFSAEFPKEGPSILRIQQVVRGDSAAYFCASSPGQGNQPQHFGDGTRLSIL.

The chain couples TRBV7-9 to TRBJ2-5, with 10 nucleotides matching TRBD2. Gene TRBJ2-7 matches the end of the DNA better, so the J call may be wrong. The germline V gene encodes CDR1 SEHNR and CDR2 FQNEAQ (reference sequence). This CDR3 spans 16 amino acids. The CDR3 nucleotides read TGTGCCAGCAGCTTGTCTATTACTAGCGGGGAGTACGAGCAGTACTTC. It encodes CASSLSITSGEYEQYF.

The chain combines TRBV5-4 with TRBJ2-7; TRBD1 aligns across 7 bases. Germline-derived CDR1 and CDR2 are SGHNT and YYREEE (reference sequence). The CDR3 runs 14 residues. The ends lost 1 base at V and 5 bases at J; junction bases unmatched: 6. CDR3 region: CASSLRGQEHEQYF. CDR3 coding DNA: TGTGCCAGCAGCTTGAGAGGACAGGAGCACGAGCAGTACTTC. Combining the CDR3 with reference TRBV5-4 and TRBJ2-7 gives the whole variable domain ETGVTQSPTHLIKTRGQQVTLRCSSQSGHNTVSWYQQALGQGPQFIFQYYREEENGRGNFPPRFSGLQFPNYSSELNVNALELDDSALYLCASSLRGQEHEQYFGPGTRLTVT.